Each of the 12 T cell receptor beta chains below was sequenced from the same sample in a study of beta chain features in type 1 diabetes. Expressed TCRB transcripts were sequenced because the entire RNA isolate underwent reverse transcription. The repertoire was sequenced with immunoSEQ multiplex PCR; TCRdb's copy has only in-frame clones and lacks some. The table has over 350,000 clones, about 15% seen once; the top ten hold approximately 0.019%. Material for sequencing was naive CD4+ T cells from blood. The receptors come from a woman between 18 and 29 years old in good health.

The chain joins TRBV2 to TRBJ1-2; tentative D call: TRBD1 (6 bases). CDR1 is SNHLY, CDR2 FYNNEI, per germline. CDR3 size: 17 residues. V lost 4 bases, J lost 4 bases, and 22 bases lay in between. Here the CDR3 reads CASSAILTGASGYGYTF. Here the CDR3 DNA reads TGTGCCAGCAGTGCGATCTTGACAGGCGCCTCGGGCTATGGCTACACCTTC.

The CDR3 region has the DNA TGTGCCACCAGCAGTGGCAGAAACTATGGCTACACCTTC. Protein sequence: CATSSGRNYGYTF. The chain uses TRBV15 and TRBJ1-2; D gene ambiguous. Germline V gene sequence: CDR1 LNHNV, CDR2 YYDKDF (reference sequence). With 3 bases removed from V and 2 bases from J, the gap between germline ends came to 7 bases. The CDR3 length is 13 residues. Together with reference TRBV15 and TRBJ1-2, the CDR3 gives the full variable domain: DAMVIQNPRYQVTQFGKPVTLSCSQTLNHNVMYWYQQKSSQAPKLLFHYYDKDFNNEADTPDNFQSRRPNTSFCFLDIRSPGLGDTAMYLCATSSGRNYGYTFGSGTRLTVV.

This clone was counted between two and nine times. This chain uses TRBV11-2 with TRBJ1-5, with a weak D call TRBD1 (6 bases). The CDR3 covers 12 residues. The germline V and J ends were trimmed by 1 base and 9 bases, with 7 bases remaining between them. Germline values: CDR1 SGHAT, CDR2 FQNNGV. This CDR3 reads CASSLGGGPQHF. DNA for the CDR3: TGTGCCAGCAGCTTAGGAGGGGGGCCCCAGCATTTT.

This clone occurred a few times. The chain is built from TRBV29-1 and TRBJ2-3; TRBD1 is a possible D gene (5 bases). Between the trimmed V and J ends, which lost 6 bases and 7 bases, there was a span of 20 bases. The CDR3 totals 14 residues. Germline CDR1 and CDR2: SQVTM and ANQGSEA. CDR3 sequence reads: CSVPPQGAKNTQYF. DNA for the CDR3: TGCAGCGTCCCCCCTCAAGGGGCCAAGAATACGCAGTATTTT.

This clone was counted between two and nine times. CDR3 loop: CASSGGSGSSSYNEQFF. CDR3 nucleotide sequence: TGTGCCAGCAGCGGAGGAAGCGGATCAAGCTCCTACAATGAGCAGTTCTTC. This sequence joins TRBV7-2 and TRBJ2-1, with a tentative D call TRBD2 (5 bases). Germline CDR1 reads SGHTA; CDR2 reads FQGNSA. The CDR3 totals 17 residues. V lost 5 bases to trimming and J lost 0 bases, with 17 bases between them.

The chain uses TRBV11-2 and TRBJ2-5, with 12 bases lining up with TRBD2. This CDR3 has 19 residues. CDR1 and CDR2 from the germline V gene are SGHAT and FQNNGV. With V trimmed by 5 bases and J by 2 bases, 15 bases remained unmatched. The CDR3 bases are TGTGCCAGCAGCCGATACCCGGGACTAGCGGGCGCGGCTCAAGAGACCCAGTACTTC. This codes for CASSRYPGLAGAAQETQYF.

This clone was counted between two and nine times. This chain connects TRBV7-9 to TRBJ1-1, with D perhaps matching TRBD1 (6 bases). Germline values: CDR1 SEHNR, CDR2 FQNEAQ (reference sequence). The V end lost 5 bases, the J end lost 5 bases, and 15 bases lay between the germline ends. This CDR3 contains 14 residues. CDR3 coding DNA: TGTGCCAGCAGCCCAAAGGGGAGGGGGACTGAAGCTTTCTTT. Translation gives CASSPKGRGTEAFF.

The genes are TRBV5-6 and TRBJ1-1, with 7 positions matching TRBD1. Germline CDR1 SGHDT, CDR2 YYEEEE. There are 16 residues in the CDR3. Germline trimming cut 4 bases from V and 1 base from J; bases unmatched to any gene: 10. The DNA for the CDR3 is TGTGCCAGCAGCCTGATCCGGGACAGCCCGAACACTGAAGCTTTCTTT. Protein sequence: CASSLIRDSPNTEAFF.

There are a few counts of this clone. The chain is built from TRBV29-1 and TRBJ2-5, with 7 bases that match TRBD2. Per germline, CDR1 SQVTM and CDR2 ANQGSEA. The CDR3 contains 16 residues. The V segment lost 3 bases and the J segment 4 bases; nucleotides outside the gene matches: 14. DNA for the CDR3: TGCAGCGTTGACGTAAACGCGGGACTACCCGTAGAGACCCAGTACTTC. It codes for CSVDVNAGLPVETQYF.

This clone has only a few counts. The identical CDR3 is also encoded by other nucleotide sequences in the sample. The rearrangement links TRBV18 to TRBJ2-7; no clear D. Trimming stripped 2 bases from V and 0 bases from J, with 5 bases between. The CDR3 contains 13 residues. Germline CDR1 KGHSH, CDR2 LQKENI. The CDR3 loop is CASSPKSSYEQYF. Here the CDR3 DNA reads TGTGCCAGCTCACCAAAGAGCTCCTACGAGCAGTACTTC.

This clone was seen a few times. This chain connects TRBV19 to TRBJ2-6; maybe TRBD1 (5 bases). CDR1 is LNHDA, CDR2 SQIVND, per germline (reference sequence). Trimming pared 3 bases from V and 0 bases from J, leaving 9 bases between. The CDR3 covers 16 residues. The CDR3 nucleotides are TGTGCCAGTAGTATGCTTCAGGGCTCTGGGGCCAACGTCCTGACTTTC. Translation: CASSMLQGSGANVLTF.

This clone was detected a few times. The J gene is TRBJ2-5, the V gene TRBV25-1, with D possibly being TRBD2 (5 bases). The CDR3 contains 14 residues. V was trimmed by 0 bases and J by 2 bases, leaving 7 bases between them. Germline CDR1 and CDR2: MGHDK and SYGVNS. The CDR3 here is CASSEYGVQETQYF. DNA of the CDR3: TGTGCCAGCAGTGAATACGGGGTTCAAGAGACCCAGTACTTC.